The rows below give T cell receptor beta chains drawn from one sample of a study of Graves' ophthalmopathy and Graves' hyperthyroidism. Using its own MiXCR run on the multiplex PCR reads, TCRdb lists one record per CDR3 protein. The data contain about half a million distinct CDR3 sequences, approximately 15% of them singletons. What was sequenced was blood. The receptor set was obtained from a woman in her 30s with Graves' ophthalmopathy. Both conserved end residues are part of each CDR3. The order of the fields is V gene, CDR3 protein.

TRBV28	CASSLGGETEAFF
TRBV28	CASSLGGNVETQYF
TRBV7-8	CASSVRGLYEQYF
TRBV20-1	CSARVYSYEQYF
TRBV28	CASSFPGLRDQPQHF
TRBV28	CASTPPGQMNTEAFF
TRBV12-3/TRBV12-4	CASRRLAGTDTQYF
TRBV30	CAWSAGTGAGELFF
TRBV12-3/TRBV12-4	CASSTGFGEQYF
TRBV20-1	CSARRGAMNTEAFF
TRBV2	CASSESGSSPLHF
TRBV9	CASSVDERVGKNIQYF
TRBV20-1	CSARDSGSLGEAFF
TRBV28	CASSMGQGETQPQHF
TRBV30	CAWSVTLGSGEQYF
TRBV7-2	CASSSGTNSYEQYF
TRBV20-1	CSASMTPGGGEQYF
TRBV2	CASRVGRETQYF
TRBV27	CASSWDSKNIQYF
TRBV9	CASNLVGGGETQYF
TRBV27	CASSLFREGEQYF
TRBV11-2	CASSPGRTKGSYEQYF
TRBV5-1	CANSLSGAGETQYF
TRBV6-1	CAAGQGGYEQYF
TRBV11-2	CASSLQGTLSGNTIYF
TRBV11-2	CASSLGDRGYGYTF
TRBV11-3	CASSLLGRTEAFF
TRBV4-1	CASSQVLLGGEYQETQYF
TRBV20-1	CSARTGEGQETQYF
TRBV5-1	CASSLTLENTEAFF
TRBV5-1	CASSPTSGSGELFF
TRBV12-3/TRBV12-4	CASSPRGGHLNTEAFF
TRBV28	CASSGVQGAAYEQYF
TRBV27	CASSLRRSDYGYTF
TRBV6-1	CASSPPVRLPETQYF
TRBV4-1	CASSHGLDRPPEQYF
TRBV4-1	CASSQEDPGLAEPYEQYF
TRBV4-1	CASSQVLTSGRAEQYF
TRBV19	CASSIYGAASQETQYF